One sample yielded the 12 T cell receptor beta chains listed below, sequenced in a study of beta chain features in type 1 diabetes. Expressed TCRB transcripts got sequenced, as all isolated RNA was reverse transcribed. Libraries were prepared by immunoSEQ multiplex PCR; TCRdb keeps only in-frame clonotypes and omits some of them. The table records 860,000 or so clones, around a sixth of them present only once. Sequencing used naive CD4+ T cells from blood. All receptors come from a woman between 18 and 29 years old in good health.

This clone is a singleton in its sample. V and J are TRBV27 and TRBJ2-2; D unclear. Germline assignment: CDR1 MNHEY and CDR2 SMNVEV (reference sequence). The CDR3 extends over 12 amino acids. V was cut by 3 bases and J by 4 bases, with 3 bases left in between. The CDR3 region is CASSFFTGELFF. CDR3 bases: TGTGCCAGCAGTTTTTTCACCGGGGAGCTGTTTTTT.

The chain joins TRBV29-1 to TRBJ1-2; 9 nucleotides align to TRBD1. Trimming removed 4 bases from V and 3 bases from J; junction bases left unmatched: 6. The CDR3 is 14 amino acids. Germline CDR1 is SQVTM and CDR2 is ANQGSEA. The CDR3 loop is CSVAGGQGDYGYTF. CDR3 DNA: TGCAGCGTTGCTGGGGGACAGGGTGACTATGGCTACACCTTC.

This chain joins TRBV5-1 and TRBJ2-1, with D unclear. V was shortened by 4 bases and J by 8 bases, with 13 bases between the two germline ends. The CDR3 totals 13 residues. CDR1 SGHRS and CDR2 YFSETQ come from the germline V gene. The CDR3 here is CASSGPSSYEQFF. CDR3 sequence (DNA): TGCGCCAGCAGCGGGCCTTCATCTTATGAGCAGTTCTTC.

The rearrangement joins TRBV6-1 to TRBJ1-1, with D tentatively TRBD1 (5 bases). CDR1 is MNHNS, CDR2 SASEGT, per germline. The CDR3 runs to 12 residues. V dropped 6 bases and J dropped 5 bases, with 10 bases sitting between them. CDR3 coding DNA: TGTGCCAGCAGAAGAGGGGTTACTGAAGCTTTCTTT. Translated: CASRRGVTEAFF.

The sample holds a few counts of this clone. The rearrangement joins TRBV29-1 to TRBJ1-3, with TRBD1 matching 11 bases. V was clipped by 7 bases and J by 6 bases; unmatched bases: 20. This CDR3 contains 18 residues. Germline assignment: CDR1 SQVTM and CDR2 ANQGSEA. The CDR3 DNA reads as TGCAGCGCCACCCCCGGGACAGGGGGTGCCTCCGCGCTAAACACCATATATTTT. Translation: CSATPGTGGASALNTIYF.

The V call is TRBV6-5, the J call TRBJ2-5; D unclear. Trimming removed 2 bases from V and 5 bases from J, with 9 bases in between. CDR1 is MNHEY, CDR2 SVGAGI, per germline. This CDR3 is built from 13 residues. The CDR3 sequence is CASSYVGWETQYF. DNA of the CDR3: TGTGCCAGCAGTTACGTCGGTTGGGAGACCCAGTACTTC.

The CDR3 nucleotides are TGTGCCAGCTCACCACCGGGGGAGGGAGAGCAGTTCTTC. It encodes CASSPPGEGEQFF. This rearrangement joins TRBV18 to TRBJ2-1; the match to TRBD2 covers 7 bases. Germline V gene sequence: CDR1 KGHSH, CDR2 LQKENI. V shed 0 bases and J 10 bases; nucleotides not matched to a gene: 3. The length of the CDR3 is 13 residues.

The chain has TRBV7-2 and TRBJ2-7; weak D call: TRBD2 (5 bases). The V end was cut by 1 base, the J end by 7 bases, with 17 bases between. The germline V gene has CDR1 SGHTA and CDR2 FQGNSA. The CDR3 is made up of 15 amino acids. CDR3 amino acids: CASSLGPARGGEQYF. CDR3 sequence (DNA): TGTGCCAGCAGCTTAGGGCCCGCCCGTGGCGGGGAGCAGTACTTC.

This clone was seen a few times. Other DNA sequences in the same sample also yield this CDR3. The chain is built from TRBV7-2 and TRBJ2-1; D is uncertain. The CDR3 sequence is 15 residues long. The germline V gene encodes CDR1 SGHTA and CDR2 FQGNSA. V was trimmed by 0 bases and J by 0 bases, leaving 6 bases between them. The CDR3 here is CASSLAFSSYNEQFF. Written as DNA, the CDR3 is TGTGCCAGCAGCTTAGCGTTCAGCTCCTACAATGAGCAGTTCTTC.

In its sample, this clone was seen a few times. CDR3 nucleotides: TGTGCCACCAGGTTCGGGAGCGGGGAGCTGTTTTTT. Translation gives CATRFGSGELFF. The rearrangement uses TRBV15 and TRBJ2-2; possibly TRBD2 for D (6 bases). CDR3 length: 12 amino acids. V was cut by 6 bases and J by 7 bases, with 9 bases left in between. Germline CDR1 LNHNV, CDR2 YYDKDF (reference sequence).

The CDR3 DNA follows: TGTGCCAGCAGTTTTACCCTAGTACGGCAGCCCCAGCATTTT. It codes for CASSFTLVRQPQHF. The V and J genes are TRBV28 and TRBJ1-5; D is unresolved. The CDR3 sequence is 14 residues long. Germline assignment: CDR1 MDHEN and CDR2 SYDVKM. Deletions cut 3 bases from V and 7 bases from J, with 13 bases between.

Turning to this clone: Within the sample, other DNA sequences also encode this same CDR3. The gene calls are TRBV9 and TRBJ2-6, with unresolved D. Germline-derived CDR1 and CDR2 are SGDLS and YYNGEE. V gave up 0 bases and J gave up 4 bases, with 2 bases separating them. The CDR3 length is 13 residues. In DNA form, the CDR3 reads TGTGCCAGCAGCGTAGCGGGGGCCAACGTCCTGACTTTC. Its protein is CASSVAGANVLTF. Based on the CDR3 plus reference TRBV9 and TRBJ2-6, the full variable domain is DSGVTQTPKHLITATGQRVTLRCSPRSGDLSVYWYQQSLDQGLQFLIQYYNGEERAKGNILERFSAQQFPDLHSELNLSSLELGDSALYFCASSVAGANVLTFGAGSRLTVL.